Listed below are T cell receptor beta chains from one sample, sequenced in a study of circulating CD8 cells and anti-PD-1 response in melanoma. TCRdb reprocessed the reads via MiXCR and lists one record per CDR3 protein. The repertoire consists of under 450 distinct CDR3 sequences, with 7.3% occurring once and the leading ten covering around 10%. This specimen consisted of CD8+ T cells from PBMCs, obtained at baseline or after one month of anti-PD-1 therapy (not recorded which). Receptor source: a human donor with melanoma. Both conserved end residues are part of each CDR3. D genes are given only for firm matches. A row's size may be missing; if present it is once, few, many or a size class.

TRBJ1-5 | TRBV12-3/TRBV12-4 | large | NA | TGTGCCAGCAGCCGAGACTCCCTTAATCAGCCCCAGCATTTT | CASSRDSLNQPQHF
TRBJ2-7 | TRBV7-2 | large | TRBD1 | TGTGCCAGCAGCGGGACAGGCTCCTACGAGCAGTACTTC | CASSGTGSYEQYF
TRBJ2-1 | TRBV19 | large | TRBD2 | TGTGCCAGTACCCGGGGGGACGGGGACAATGAGCAGTTCTTC | CASTRGDGDNEQFF
TRBJ2-3 | TRBV7-2 | large | TRBD2 | TGTGCCAGCAGCCGACAGCGGGGGGACACAGATACGCAGTATTTT | CASSRQRGDTDTQYF
TRBJ2-2 | TRBV19 | few | NA | TGTGCCAGTAGCCGACAGGGAGGAGGAACCGGGGAGCTGTTTTTT | CASSRQGGGTGELFF
TRBJ2-7 | TRBV20-1 | medium-sized | TRBD1 | TGCAGTGCTAGAGGCGACAGGGAGTCCTCCGAGCAGTACTTC | CSARGDRESSEQYF
TRBJ2-7 | TRBV7-2 | large | NA | TGTGCCAGCAGCTACCCTGGCGAGGGAGTCGAGCAGTACTTC | CASSYPGEGVEQYF
TRBJ2-1 | TRBV2 | large | NA | TGTGCCAGCAGTGAAGCAGGAGGGGGAGACCTTCTTCGCAATGAGCAGTTCTTC | CASSEAGGGDLLRNEQFF
TRBJ2-1 | TRBV21-1 | large | NA | TGTGCCAGCAGCAAAGACACTTCGAAGCGGCCCACCTACAATGAGCAGTTCTTC | CASSKDTSKRPTYNEQFF
TRBJ2-1 | TRBV16 | medium-sized | TRBD1 | TGTGCCAGCAGCCTTGAGCAGGGGGCCTCTTACAATGAGCAGTTCTTC | CASSLEQGASYNEQFF
TRBJ2-7 | TRBV19 | medium-sized | NA | TGTGCCAGTAGTCCGCCGGGGAGCTCCCACGAGCAGTACTTC | CASSPPGSSHEQYF
TRBJ2-2 | TRBV6-2/TRBV6-3 | NA | NA | TGTGCCAGCACCCTGGGTGAAGAAAACACCGGGGAGCTGTTTTTT | CASTLGEENTGELFF
TRBJ1-6 | TRBV19 | NA | TRBD1 | TGTGCCAGTAGTATAGACCTTACAGGGGCTCATAATTCACCCCTCCACTTT | CASSIDLTGAHNSPLHF
TRBJ2-1 | TRBV29-1 | large | NA | TGCAGCCTGAAATGGGGGAATGAGCAGTTCTTC | CSLKWGNEQFF
TRBJ1-2 | TRBV7-2 | large | TRBD1 | TGTGCCAGCAGCTTAGGACAGGGGGATGGCTACACCTTC | CASSLGQGDGYTF
TRBJ2-5 | TRBV5-5 | medium-sized | NA | TGTGCCAGCAGCTTGGCCCAAGTCAGCCAAGAGACCCAGTACTTC | CASSLAQVSQETQYF
TRBJ2-3 | TRBV6-6 | large | TRBD2 | TGTGCCAGCAGTGCCCTAGCGGGGCAAACAGATACGCAGTATTTT | CASSALAGQTDTQYF
TRBJ2-2 | TRBV19 | medium-sized | NA | TGTGCCAGTAGTATAGGAAGGGTTCGCACCGGGGAGCTGTTTTTT | CASSIGRVRTGELFF
TRBJ2-7 | TRBV19 | once | NA | TGTGCCAGTCAACTACCACGGGGGGCTGACTACGAGCAGTACTTC | CASQLPRGADYEQYF
TRBJ2-5 | TRBV11-2 | few | NA | TGTGCCAGCAGCTTGGCGGGGAGCACAGAGACCCAGTACTTC | CASSLAGSTETQYF
TRBJ2-1 | TRBV20-1 | large | NA | TGCAGTGCTAGCACCCGGGACGGATGGAACAATGAGCAGTTCTTC | CSASTRDGWNNEQFF
TRBJ1-1 | TRBV20-1 | large | NA | TGCAGTGCTCCGCAGGGCGAGGGCACTGAAGCTTTCTTT | CSAPQGEGTEAFF